This T cell receptor beta chain was recovered during a study of cytomegalovirus exposure and HLA in healthy donors (dated by TCRdb to about 2017). The study in broad terms: The 700 or so repertoires of the first cohort and the 95 to 150 validation repertoires were produced on the same platform, according to a later analysis. The aim of the study was to test whether cataloging public T cell receptors could identify signatures of past pathogen exposure. In addition to the first cohort of several hundred subjects, a separate validation cohort of 120 different subjects was used. High-throughput TCR immunosequencing, statistical association of individual TCRs with disease status, and machine learning were combined to predict cytomegalovirus infection status. Study-level results and caveats: Most TCR sequences were seen in very few donors, while some public TCRs were found in many individuals. The validation cohort had no HLA typing available for a later analysis, so co-occurrence within that cohort was assessed over all 120 or so repertoires. Of the cluster scores, 85% to 95% were above 0 in a later analysis, which found that TCRs clustered in the first cohort also tended to co-occur in the 90 to 150 validation repertoires. The study listed 150 to 200 TCR beta chains as associated with cytomegalovirus. The classifier was reported to diagnose cytomegalovirus status with high specificity and sensitivity in both the original cohort and the validation cohort. The authors suggested that the approach could potentially be extended to other disease states and immunological phenotypes. Three of the identified cytomegalovirus-associated TCR beta chains were confirmed in vitro to be specific for cytomegalovirus antigens.

To note about this clone: The antigen this receptor binds is unknown. No base quality values were provided; no much bigger clone lies one nucleotide off. At the DNA level, this CDR3 is encoded by other sequences in the same sample as well.

Clipping removes 6 bases from V and 4 bases from J, with 6 as the unmatched junction base count. Via the germline V gene, CDR1 is MNHEY and CDR2 SVGAGI. From the cysteine up to the phenylalanine, the CDR3 has a length of 13 residues. The entry retains the CDR3 DNA only, 39 bases that are in frame from base 1. Library prep was done by the immunoSEQ multiplex PCR assay. On the authors' methods: A statistical classification framework was built for diagnosing cytomegalovirus status from the catalog of TCR beta chain sequences. Drawn from immuneACCESS, this table holds only the in-frame rearrangements with V and J called that TCRdb kept. Clones are partly lost; checked studies trace under half to an unresolved V gene and leave the rest unexplained. V and J calls and clone size come straight from that table; D and trimming were deduced from the DNA. This sample holds 150,000 to 250,000 clones; approximately 78% were observed only once. The ten largest clonotypes hold roughly 1.2% of the sample.

The donors were included in the validation cohort of roughly 130 subjects, a group kept apart from the roughly 610-subject first cohort. The sequence joins TRBV6-5 to TRBJ2-7; the junction holds 7 bases that match TRBD1. This sequence was found in a woman aged 25 to 39 in good health and CMV-seronegative. What was sequenced was PBMCs. This receptor has the CDR3 CASRLGTAYEQYF. The DNA sequence is given as TGTGCCAGCAGACTCGGGACAGCATACGAGCAGTACTTC.